Listed below are T cell receptor beta chains from one sample, sequenced in a study of cytomegalovirus exposure and HLA in healthy donors. Data came from immunoSEQ multiplex PCR; TCRdb stores just in-frame clones and leaves some out. The sample records around 140,000 clones, approximately 78% being singletons. Sequencing was done on a sample of PBMCs. These receptors all stem from a female donor in good health and CMV-seronegative. Each CDR3 is given with its conserved first and last residue. A D gene is named only where the DNA matches it firmly. A row's size may be missing; if present it is once, few, many or a size class.

CDR3: CASSPFRGANEQFF
DNA: TGTGCCAGCAGCCCCTTCCGGGGGGCGAATGAGCAGTTCTTC
V: TRBV7-2
D: -
J: TRBJ2-1
size: once

CDR3: CASSEEEVSVVANYGYTF
DNA: TGTGCCAGCAGTGAAGAAGAGGTTTCAGTAGTAGCTAACTATGGCTACACCTTC
V: TRBV2
D: -
J: TRBJ1-2
size: -

CDR3: CSVDRGHTEAFF
DNA: TGCAGCGTTGACAGGGGCCACACTGAAGCTTTCTTT
V: TRBV29-1
D: -
J: TRBJ1-1
size: -

CDR3: CASSREKQQGDYGYTF
DNA: TGTGCCAGTAGTAGAGAAAAACAACAGGGGGACTATGGCTACACCTTC
V: TRBV19
D: TRBD1
J: TRBJ1-2
size: -

CDR3: CSVVWGQGYEQYF
DNA: TGCAGCGTTGTTTGGGGACAGGGCTACGAGCAGTACTTC
V: TRBV29-1
D: TRBD1
J: TRBJ2-7
size: -

CDR3: CASSVAGRVTDTQYF
DNA: TGTGCCAGCAGCGTAGCAGGGAGGGTCACAGATACGCAGTATTTT
V: TRBV9
D: TRBD2
J: TRBJ2-3
size: -

CDR3: CASSLSGAHNSPLHF
DNA: TGTGCCAGCAGTTTATCGGGGGCTCATAATTCACCCCTCCACTTT
V: TRBV27
D: -
J: TRBJ1-6
size: -

CDR3: CASSLGPRNEQFF
DNA: TGTGCCAGCAGCTTAGGGCCGAGGAATGAGCAGTTCTTC
V: TRBV7-8
D: -
J: TRBJ2-1
size: -

CDR3: CASKMRTGGNEQFF
DNA: TGTGCCAGTAAAATGAGGACAGGGGGCAATGAGCAGTTCTTC
V: TRBV19
D: TRBD1
J: TRBJ2-1
size: -

CDR3: CASSSGQGHKNTGELFF
DNA: TGTGCCAGCAGCTCCGGACAGGGCCATAAGAACACCGGGGAGCTGTTTTTT
V: TRBV7-6
D: TRBD1
J: TRBJ2-2
size: -

CDR3: CASSLNTGGRYEQYF
DNA: TGTGCCAGCAGCTTAAATACGGGGGGACGATACGAGCAGTACTTC
V: TRBV7-2
D: TRBD2
J: TRBJ2-7
size: -

CDR3: CASSFTGNPPLHF
DNA: TGTGCCAGCAGCTTCACAGGGAATCCACCCCTCCACTTT
V: TRBV9
D: -
J: TRBJ1-6
size: -

CDR3: CASSQEITSNYGYTF
DNA: TGCGCCAGCAGCCAAGAGATCACATCAAACTATGGCTACACCTTC
V: TRBV4-1
D: -
J: TRBJ1-2
size: once

CDR3: CASRGQRRSGNTIYF
DNA: TGTGCCAGCAGGGGACAGAGAAGGTCGGGAAACACCATATATTTT
V: TRBV2
D: TRBD1
J: TRBJ1-3
size: -

CDR3: CASSLASPLDEQYF
DNA: TGTGCCAGCAGCCTAGCGAGCCCCCTAGACGAGCAGTACTTC
V: TRBV7-6
D: -
J: TRBJ2-7
size: -

CDR3: CSATQSIEAFF
DNA: TGCAGTGCTACCCAGTCAATTGAAGCTTTCTTT
V: TRBV20-1
D: -
J: TRBJ1-1
size: -

CDR3: CASTRRNYGYTF
DNA: TGTGCCAGCACCCGTCGGAACTATGGCTACACCTTC
V: TRBV5-4
D: -
J: TRBJ1-2
size: -

CDR3: CASRLTGGPYEQYF
DNA: TGTGCCAGCAGGTTGACAGGGGGCCCCTACGAGCAGTACTTC
V: TRBV6-6
D: TRBD1
J: TRBJ2-7
size: few

CDR3: CASRVAGDTQYF
DNA: TGTGCCAGTAGGGTAGCGGGAGATACGCAGTATTTT
V: TRBV19
D: TRBD2
J: TRBJ2-3
size: -

CDR3: CASGEFYSNQPQHF
DNA: TGTGCCAGCGGGGAGTTCTATAGCAATCAGCCCCAGCATTTT
V: TRBV27
D: -
J: TRBJ1-5
size: once

CDR3: CASSQPRTGVGYTF
DNA: TGTGCCAGCTCACAACCTCGGACAGGGGTCGGCTACACCTTC
V: TRBV18
D: TRBD1
J: TRBJ1-2
size: -

CDR3: CASSYRGGSFYEQFF
DNA: TGTGCCAGCAGTTATCGCGGCGGGAGTTTTTATGAGCAGTTCTTC
V: TRBV6-5
D: TRBD2
J: TRBJ2-1
size: -

CDR3: CASFTTGSSYNEQFF
DNA: TGTGCCAGCTTCACTACAGGGAGCTCCTACAATGAGCAGTTCTTC
V: TRBV27
D: -
J: TRBJ2-1
size: -

CDR3: CASSFRGAHEQYF
DNA: TGTGCCAGCAGTTTCCGGGGGGCCCACGAGCAGTACTTC
V: TRBV27
D: -
J: TRBJ2-7
size: -

CDR3: CASSLGQGDSPLHF
DNA: TGTGCCAGCAGCTTGGGACAGGGCGATTCACCCCTCCACTTT
V: TRBV5-8
D: TRBD1
J: TRBJ1-6
size: -

CDR3: CASSDSLNDIQYF
DNA: TGTGCCAGCAGTGACTCCTTAAATGACATTCAGTACTTC
V: TRBV6-1
D: -
J: TRBJ2-4
size: -

CDR3: CASSQSGRDRGLNQPQHF
DNA: TGCGCCAGCAGTCAATCAGGTCGAGACAGGGGATTAAATCAGCCCCAGCATTTT
V: TRBV23-1
D: TRBD1
J: TRBJ1-5
size: -

CDR3: CASSLGTGVRETQYF
DNA: TGTGCCAGCAGCCTAGGGACAGGGGTTCGAGAGACCCAGTACTTC
V: TRBV7-2
D: TRBD1
J: TRBJ2-5
size: -

CDR3: CASSEALRGDQPQHF
DNA: TGTGCCAGCAGTGAAGCGCTCAGGGGTGATCAGCCCCAGCATTTT
V: TRBV2
D: -
J: TRBJ1-5
size: -

CDR3: CASKLLYEQYF
DNA: TGTGCCAGCAAACTCCTCTACGAGCAGTACTTC
V: TRBV6-6
D: -
J: TRBJ2-7
size: -

CDR3: CASRGDRGREKLFF
DNA: TGTGCCAGCAGAGGGGACAGGGGGCGGGAAAAACTGTTTTTT
V: TRBV2
D: TRBD1
J: TRBJ1-4
size: -

CDR3: CASSPRGTDTQYF
DNA: TGTGCCAGCAGTCCGCGGGGGACAGATACGCAGTATTTT
V: TRBV6-4
D: TRBD2
J: TRBJ2-3
size: -

CDR3: CASSRYGSYQPQHF
DNA: TGTGCCAGCAGTAGGTACGGGAGCTATCAGCCCCAGCATTTT
V: TRBV28
D: -
J: TRBJ1-5
size: -

CDR3: CASSSYEGLAGGPRGNEQFF
DNA: TGCGCCAGCAGCAGCTATGAGGGACTAGCGGGAGGGCCACGGGGAAATGAGCAGTTCTTC
V: TRBV5-1
D: TRBD2
J: TRBJ2-1
size: -

CDR3: CASSLRPIRGNTEAFF
DNA: TGCGCCAGCAGCTTGCGTCCGATAAGAGGGAACACTGAAGCTTTCTTT
V: TRBV5-1
D: -
J: TRBJ1-1
size: -

CDR3: CASSTWTGWQYF
DNA: TGCGCCAGCAGCACCTGGACAGGGTGGCAGTACTTC
V: TRBV5-1
D: TRBD1
J: TRBJ2-7
size: -

CDR3: CASSETAGAYTGELFF
DNA: TGTGCCAGCAGTGAGACCGCGGGGGCATACACCGGGGAGCTGTTTTTT
V: TRBV6-1
D: -
J: TRBJ2-2
size: few

CDR3: CASSQERQILFF
DNA: TGCGCCAGCAGCCAAGAAAGACAAATTCTGTTTTTT
V: TRBV4-1
D: -
J: TRBJ1-4
size: -

CDR3: CASIGQGLIGGYTF
DNA: TGTGCCAGCATCGGACAGGGGTTAATCGGTGGCTACACCTTC
V: TRBV2
D: TRBD1
J: TRBJ1-2
size: -

CDR3: CASSPGGPSYEQYF
DNA: TGTGCCAGTAGCCCCGGGGGACCCTCCTACGAGCAGTACTTC
V: TRBV19
D: -
J: TRBJ2-7
size: -

CDR3: CASSGQFNQPQHF
DNA: TGTGCCAGCTCAGGACAGTTTAATCAGCCCCAGCATTTT
V: TRBV18
D: -
J: TRBJ1-5
size: -

CDR3: CASSRASGANVLTF
DNA: TGTGCCAGCTCGAGGGCCTCTGGGGCCAACGTCCTGACTTTC
V: TRBV18
D: -
J: TRBJ2-6
size: -

CDR3: CASSRTGMNTEAFF
DNA: TGTGCCAGCAGCAGGACAGGGATGAACACTGAAGCTTTCTTT
V: TRBV5-6
D: TRBD1
J: TRBJ1-1
size: -

CDR3: CASSVRLAGVLLYNEQFF
DNA: TGTGCCAGTAGTGTCAGGTTAGCGGGAGTCCTCCTCTACAATGAGCAGTTCTTC
V: TRBV19
D: TRBD2
J: TRBJ2-1
size: -

CDR3: CASSSIGGTDTQYF
DNA: TGTGCCAGCAGTAGCATAGGCGGGACAGATACGCAGTATTTT
V: TRBV25-1
D: -
J: TRBJ2-3
size: few

CDR3: CATTSKIGVIFNEQFF
DNA: TGTGCCACGACAAGTAAGATAGGGGTAATTTTCAATGAGCAGTTCTTC
V: TRBV28
D: -
J: TRBJ2-1
size: -

CDR3: CASSVARGQGGVVGNEQFF
DNA: TGTGCCAGCAGCGTAGCTAGGGGTCAGGGAGGAGTGGTTGGCAATGAGCAGTTCTTC
V: TRBV9
D: -
J: TRBJ2-1
size: -